The 19 T cell receptor beta chains below all came from one sample that was sequenced in a study of metastatic and nonmetastatic thyroid tumors. No treatment of any kind had been given to any patient before thyroid surgery. With MiXCR, TCRdb called clones anew from the PCR reads. In the table there are 30,000 to 40,000 clones, about 21% of which are singletons. Specimen: blood. The receptor set was obtained from a female donor with papillary thyroid cancer or a benign thyroid nodule (not recorded which). Some clones in this sample may be carry-over from other donors' samples.

This clone was picked up many times. The CDR3 bases are TGCAGTGCTAGGGCAGGGACAACTAATGAAAAACTGTTTTTT. Its protein is CSARAGTTNEKLFF. The rearrangement links TRBV20-1 to TRBJ1-4; a possible D gene is TRBD1 (5 bases). Trimming pared 3 bases from V and 0 bases from J, leaving 8 bases between. Germline CDR1 DFQATT, CDR2 SNEGSKA (reference sequence). The CDR3 runs 14 residues.

This clone was detected a few times. The chain has TRBV6-1 and TRBJ1-2; weak D call: TRBD1 (6 bases). Germline V gives CDR1 MNHNS, CDR2 SASEGT. Trimming took off 0 bases at V and 4 bases at J, with 9 bases between the two ends. The CDR3 runs 14 residues. CDR3 protein: CASSEASGAYGYTF. CDR3 DNA: TGTGCCAGCAGTGAAGCGTCAGGGGCCTATGGCTACACCTTC.

By its share, this clone is medium-sized. V and J are TRBV6-2 or TRBV6-3 and TRBJ2-7; 7 nucleotides match TRBD1. Germline-derived CDR1 and CDR2 are MNHEY and SVGEGT. The CDR3 length is 15 residues. The trim removed 0 bases at V and 0 bases at J, leaving 2 bases unmatched. CDR3 sequence (DNA): TGTGCCAGCAGTTACTCGACAGGGAGCTCCTACGAGCAGTACTTC. Translated: CASSYSTGSSYEQYF.

In its sample, this clone was seen many times. The rearrangement uses TRBV20-1 and TRBJ2-1; D might be TRBD1 or TRBD2, each matching 5 bases. Trimming removed 3 bases from V and 4 bases from J, with 13 bases in between. The CDR3 has 14 residues. The germline gives CDR1 DFQATT, CDR2 SNEGSKA (reference sequence). The CDR3 DNA sequence: TGCAGTGCTAGGGTGCCGGGGCCATACAATGAGCAGTTCTTC. Protein: CSARVPGPYNEQFF.

In this sample, this clone turned up many times. In the same sample, other DNA sequences code for this CDR3. The V and J genes are TRBV29-1 and TRBJ2-3; perhaps TRBD2 as D (7 bases). Trimming left V 6 bases short and J 3 bases short, with 13 bases between. CDR1 SQVTM and CDR2 ANQGSEA come from the germline V gene. The CDR3 contains 13 residues. The CDR3 region is CSVNGGATDTQYF. CDR3 nucleotides: TGCAGCGTGAATGGGGGGGCGACAGATACGCAGTATTTT.

The rearrangement uses TRBV6-2 or TRBV6-3 and TRBJ2-5; maybe TRBD2 (6 bases). Trimming removed 0 bases at V and 2 bases at J, with 10 bases between. Germline V CDR1 and CDR2: MNHEY, SVGEGT. This CDR3 region has 15 residues. Written as DNA, the CDR3 is TGTGCCAGCAGTTACTCAGGCGGGACTCAAGAGACCCAGTACTTC. This translates into CASSYSGGTQETQYF.

Comments on this clone: The junction departs from the called germline gene at one end, perhaps through a read error. The J gene is TRBJ2-1, the V gene TRBV6-4, with 9 positions matching TRBD2. Germline values: CDR1 MRHNA, CDR2 SNTAGT. This CDR3 spans 10 amino acids. The CDR3 nucleotides read TGTGCCAGCAGGACTAGCGGATCGTATTTC. It is translated as CASRTSGSYF.

This clone has a count of ten or more. The CDR3 ends on some other residue instead of the conserved phenylalanine or tryptophan, so this is likely a read error. Because the CDR3's place on the DNA is in doubt, the DNA is left out and the CDR3 is given as listed by TCRdb. This chain uses TRBV27 with TRBJ2-7; the D call TRBD1 from the table was never checked on the DNA. Germline V gene sequence: CDR1 MNHEY, CDR2 SMNVEV (reference sequence). The CDR3 has 12 amino acids, counting both end residues. Here the CDR3 reads CASRGQVYERYL.

This clone was counted many times. This chain links TRBV27 with TRBJ1-5; no definite D call. The V gene's germline CDR1 is MNHEY and CDR2 SMNVEV (reference sequence). Trimming cost V 5 bases and J 5 bases, with 7 bases left between them. This CDR3 has 12 amino acids. The CDR3 DNA reads TGTGCCAGCAGTGAGTATGATCAGCCCCAGCATTTT. Its protein is CASSEYDQPQHF.

The J gene is TRBJ2-1, the V gene TRBV11-1; D assignment may be TRBD1 or TRBD2 (5 bases each). The CDR3 loop spans 15 amino acids. V was shortened by 3 bases and J by 7 bases, with 16 bases between the two germline ends. Looked up from germline, CDR1 is SGHAT and CDR2 is FQDESV (reference sequence). CDR3 in amino acids: CASSLGVERLNEQFF. In nucleotides, the CDR3 is TGTGCCAGCAGCTTGGGGGTCGAGCGGTTGAATGAGCAGTTCTTC.

V usage is TRBV6-2 or TRBV6-3 and J usage is TRBJ2-3; no definite D call. The CDR3 extends over 12 amino acids. Germline loops: CDR1 MNHEY, CDR2 SVGEGT. V dropped 8 bases and J dropped 6 bases, with 12 bases sitting between them. For the CDR3, the DNA is TGTGCCAGCGGTAACTCGAGGGATACGCAGTATTTT. Protein sequence: CASGNSRDTQYF.

In the case of this clone: It is likely a read error, because the conserved phenylalanine at the end of the CDR3 is missing. CDR3: CASSLSNAGGQETQYV. Here the CDR3 DNA reads TGCGCCAGCAGCTTGTCCAATGCGGGGGGGCAAGAGACCCAGTACGTC. The chain links TRBV5-1 to TRBJ2-5; 9 bases map to TRBD2. Per germline, CDR1 SGHRS and CDR2 YFSETQ. The CDR3 is 16 residues long. Germline trimming cut 1 base from V and 2 bases from J; bases unmatched to any gene: 6.

Ten or more counts support this clone. The chain carries TRBV19 and TRBJ1-1; D call uncertain. Per the germline V gene, CDR1 is LNHDA and CDR2 is SQIVND (reference sequence). Trimming took off 1 base at V and 1 base at J, with 7 bases between the two ends. The CDR3 length is 14 residues. CDR3 sequence reads: CASSIGGQNTEAFF. The DNA for the CDR3 is TGTGCCAGTAGTATAGGAGGGCAGAACACTGAAGCTTTCTTT.

The rearrangement joins TRBV7-2 to TRBJ2-3; 8 nucleotides line up with TRBD1. CDR3 size: 15 residues. CDR1 SGHTA and CDR2 FQGNSA come from the germline V gene. CDR3 bases: TGTGGAAGCAGCTCTGACCGGACAGGGACGGATACGCAGTATTTT. It is translated as CGSSSDRTGTDTQYF.

The V call is TRBV6-2 or TRBV6-3, the J call TRBJ1-1; a possible D gene is TRBD1 (5 bases). CDR3 length equals 13 residues. Per germline, CDR1 MNHEY and CDR2 SVGEGT. The ends were cut back, 6 bases at V and 11 bases at J, with 19 bases in the middle. Written as DNA, the CDR3 is TGTGCCAGCAGCCGAACGTTGGGACTGGAGGCTTTCTTT. Encoded protein: CASSRTLGLEAFF.

This clone was seen many times. The J gene is TRBJ1-2, the V gene TRBV20-1; 7 nucleotides align to TRBD1. V trimming: 0 bases; J trimming: 2 bases; junction bases outside the gene matches: 6. Germline CDR1 DFQATT, CDR2 SNEGSKA (reference sequence). The CDR3 has 15 residues. CDR3 bases: TGCAGTGCTAGAGAACCCGGGACAGCCAACTATGGCTACACCTTC. It yields the protein CSAREPGTANYGYTF.

Concerning this clone: This may stem from a read error, because a much larger clone lies one nucleotide away. Other DNA sequences in this specimen translate into the identical CDR3. The chain couples TRBV4-3 to TRBJ1-1, with D perhaps TRBD1 (6 bases). The CDR3 sequence is 13 residues long. Germline V lookup: CDR1 LGHNA, CDR2 YSLEER. CDR3 nucleotide sequence: TGCGCCAGCAGCCTAGGCGGGGACACTGAAGCCTTCTTT. Protein sequence: CASSLGGDTEAFF.

This clone has a count of ten or more. The genes are TRBV5-1 and TRBJ1-4; possible D gene TRBD1, 6 bases. The CDR3 consists of 13 residues. V was shortened by 4 bases and J by 8 bases, with 12 bases between the two germline ends. Germline V gives CDR1 SGHRS, CDR2 YFSETQ. The CDR3 nucleotides read TGCGCCAGCAGCCGGTCGGACAGCGAAAAACTGTTTTTT. It is translated as CASSRSDSEKLFF.

This clone was counted ten times or more. This chain links TRBV11-2 with TRBJ2-3; D unresolved. Germline V gene data show CDR1 as SGHAT and CDR2 as FQNNGV. This CDR3 contains 13 residues. Trimming shortened V by 6 bases and J by 8 bases, and 15 bases separated the two germline ends. The CDR3 here is CASSNKELGTQYF. The DNA of the CDR3 is TGTGCCAGCAGTAACAAGGAACTTGGTACGCAGTATTTT. The full variable domain, completed using reference TRBV11-2 and TRBJ2-3, is EAGVAQSPRYKIIEKRQSVAFWCNPISGHATLYWYQQILGQGPKLLIQFQNNGVVDDSQLPKDRFSAERLKGVDSTLKIQPAKLEDSAVYLCASSNKELGTQYFGPGTRLTVL.